This T cell receptor (beta chain) was retrieved from a study of blood T cell repertoires in COVID-19. The protocol was immunoSEQ multiplex PCR, while the TCRdb copy is restricted to in-frame clones and leaves out a portion. The table has 250,000 or so clones, approximately 86% seen once. CDR1 is SEHNR, CDR2 FQNEAQ, per germline (reference sequence). CDR3 length equals 16 residues. Trimming removed 5 bases from V and 2 bases from J, with 18 bases in between. This receptor was taken from a woman between 25 and 40 years old with acute or convalescent COVID-19. The sequenced sample consisted of peripheral blood. This chain links TRBV7-9 with TRBJ1-2; unclear D gene. For the CDR3, the DNA is TGTGCCAGCAGCCCTCACCTGAGGGTAACAAACTATGGCTACACCTTC. Its translation is CASSPHLRVTNYGYTF.